A selection of T cell receptor beta chains follows, all from one sample in a study of cytomegalovirus exposure and HLA in healthy donors. Sequencing used immunoSEQ multiplex PCR; TCRdb keeps in-frame clones, though not all of them. The sample gives about 93,000 clones, about four fifths of which show up once; around 6.7% is in the top ten. The sequenced sample was PBMCs. These receptors were taken from a young man in good health and CMV-seronegative. The CDR3 runs from the conserved cysteine through the conserved F or W. Rows give clone size only sometimes, using once, few, many, or a class for an expanded clone.

TRBJ2-7 TRBV2 - CASRQGTSYEQYF
TRBJ2-1 TRBV5-8 few CASSRLEHEQFF
TRBJ2-3 TRBV11-3 - CASSPGRLAPGTDTQYF
TRBJ1-6 TRBV30 - CAWGQGSSPLHF
TRBJ1-5 TRBV2 - CASSVSQPQHF
TRBJ2-3 TRBV7-9 - CASRERGQGSDTQYF
TRBJ2-7 TRBV7-9 - CASSLTANEQYF
TRBJ2-7 TRBV5-4 - CASSLMAGGEQYF
TRBJ2-2 TRBV5-6 - CASSWGTSGTGTGELFF
TRBJ2-1 TRBV7-3 - CASSYRTGDNEQFF
TRBJ2-2 TRBV11-2 few CASSFSAGELFF
TRBJ1-2 TRBV7-9 - CASSLPGSYGYTF